A single sample is the source of the 15 T cell receptor beta chains below, sequenced in a study of shared clonotypes between healthy human individuals. Profiled with immunoSEQ multiplex PCR; TCRdb holds only in-frame clones, not every one. The sample consists of 2,500,000 or so clones, 80% to 95% of them appearing once. The sequenced sample consisted of naive CD4+ T cells from PBMCs. Specified subset: CD45RA+ positively selected. These receptors were taken from a man aged 18-30 years in good health. Some clones in this sample may be carry-over from other donors' samples.

The sample holds a few counts of this clone. The chain recombines TRBV28 with TRBJ1-4; D unclear. The CDR3 consists of 13 residues. Between the trimmed V and J ends, which lost 8 bases and 5 bases, there was a span of 12 bases. CDR1 MDHEN and CDR2 SYDVKM come from the germline V gene. CDR3 coding DNA: TGTGCCAGCGGATCACAGCCGAATGAAAAACTGTTTTTT. The encoded protein is CASGSQPNEKLFF.

The genes are TRBV4-1 and TRBJ2-4; TRBD2 agrees at 13 bases. Per the germline V gene, CDR1 is MGHRA and CDR2 is YSYEKL. J was trimmed by 7 bases and V by 4 bases; bases with no gene match: 7. There are 16 residues in the CDR3. DNA for the CDR3: TGCGCCAGCAGCCGAGAACGGACTAGCGGGAGCAACATTCAGTACTTC. Translation: CASSRERTSGSNIQYF.

The V and J genes are TRBV11-3 and TRBJ2-3; 8 bases agree with TRBD2. Germline trimming cut 5 bases from V and 7 bases from J; bases unmatched to any gene: 5. Germline V gene sequence: CDR1 SGHNT, CDR2 YENEEA. The CDR3 has 13 amino acids. CDR3 sequence (DNA): TGTGCCAGCAGCCAGGGACTAGAGAATACGCAGTATTTT. It encodes CASSQGLENTQYF.

The rearrangement uses TRBV4-1 and TRBJ1-1; D is unclear. The CDR3 runs 17 residues. V was clipped by 0 bases and J by 4 bases, with 18 bases between them. The V gene's germline CDR1 is MGHRA and CDR2 YSYEKL. The CDR3 here is CASSQDFGRSRVTEAFF. In DNA form, the CDR3 reads TGCGCCAGCAGCCAAGATTTCGGCAGGAGTAGGGTCACTGAAGCTTTCTTT.

This chain connects TRBV5-1 to TRBJ2-2; TRBD1 matches 10 bases. Trimming at V came to 3 bases and at J to 5 bases, leaving 10 bases not matched to a gene. Germline CDR1 SGHRS, CDR2 YFSETQ. CDR3 length equals 17 residues. The CDR3: CASSYSRQGAVTGELFF. CDR3 DNA sequence: TGCGCCAGCAGCTACTCCAGACAGGGGGCAGTGACCGGGGAGCTGTTTTTT.

V is TRBV28 and J is TRBJ2-7, with 10 bases aligning to TRBD1. The junction had 6 bases not matched to a gene; V was cut back by 6 bases and J by 4 bases. Germline V lookup: CDR1 MDHEN, CDR2 SYDVKM. The CDR3 is 14 residues long. The CDR3: CASSFRDRGYEQYF. CDR3 coding DNA: TGTGCCAGCAGCTTCCGGGACAGGGGTTACGAGCAGTACTTC.

The chain recombines TRBV5-1 with TRBJ2-7, with TRBD2 matching 15 bases. CDR1 is SGHRS and CDR2 is YFSETQ in the germline V gene. Trimming cost V 0 bases and J 9 bases; bases outside gene matches: 7. The CDR3 spans 16 residues. As DNA, the CDR3 is TGCGCCAGCAGCTTGGCCGAGGGACTAGCGGGAGGCGGGCAGTACTTC. It specifies CASSLAEGLAGGGQYF.

The chain couples TRBV7-3 to TRBJ2-1; 8 positions match TRBD2. In germline, CDR1 is SGHTA, CDR2 FQGTGA. The CDR3 is 13 residues long. After removal of 5 bases from V and 9 bases from J, the junction contained 6 bases not matched to a gene. The CDR3 bases are TGTGCCAGCAGCAAAAAGCGGGAGAGTGAGCAGTTCTTC. Amino acids: CASSKKRESEQFF.

The gene calls are TRBV30 and TRBJ1-5, with TRBD1 matching 7 bases. CDR1 is GTSNPN, CDR2 SVGIG, per germline (reference sequence). Trimming took 5 bases from V and 11 from J; bases not matched to a gene: 6. The CDR3 loop spans 11 amino acids. Here the CDR3 reads CAWGDSGTQHF. CDR3 in DNA: TGTGCCTGGGGGGACAGCGGAACCCAGCATTTT.

About this clone: The junction departs from the called germline gene at one end, perhaps through a read error. This chain joins TRBV9 and TRBJ2-7; D is possibly TRBD1 (5 bases). Germline V CDR1 and CDR2: SGDLS, YYNGEE. This CDR3 contains 15 residues. CDR3 sequence (DNA): TGTGCCAGCAGCCCCCGTGGGGCCGACTCCCACGAGCAGTACTTC. Translating gives CASSPRGADSHEQYF.

V gene TRBV7-3 combines with J gene TRBJ1-5, with a weak D call TRBD1 (6 bases). CDR1 SGHTA and CDR2 FQGTGA come from the germline V gene. V lost 7 bases to trimming and J lost 5 bases, with 15 bases between them. The CDR3 consists of 14 residues. CDR3 sequence (DNA): TGTGCCAGCACCCACAGGGTATTGTATCAGCCCCAGCATTTT. This codes for CASTHRVLYQPQHF.

The chain joins TRBV5-8 to TRBJ2-7; TRBD1 matches 7 bases. V dropped 4 bases and J dropped 4; count of bases not matched to a gene: 5. This CDR3 region has 13 residues. Germline values: CDR1 SGHTS, CDR2 YDEGEE. For the CDR3, the DNA is TGTGCCAGCAGCAGGGGGCGCGCATACGAGCAGTACTTC. Its translation: CASSRGRAYEQYF.

As regards this clone: Other DNA sequences in this sample translate to the same CDR3. The J gene is TRBJ2-2, the V gene TRBV5-1, with no clear D. Germline V lookup: CDR1 SGHRS, CDR2 YFSETQ. V dropped 0 bases and J dropped 2 bases, with 5 bases sitting between them. CDR3 length equals 14 residues. CDR3 nucleotides: TGCGCCAGCAGCTTGGGCGCTAACACCGGGGAGCTGTTTTTT. Its translation: CASSLGANTGELFF.

The V gene is TRBV28, the J gene TRBJ1-4; TRBD1 aligns across 9 bases. This CDR3 has 14 residues. Germline assignment: CDR1 MDHEN and CDR2 SYDVKM. J lost 6 bases, V lost 6 bases, and 5 bases had no gene match. CDR3 sequence (DNA): TGTGCCAGCAGCAGCGGACAGGGGTATGAAAAACTGTTTTTT. Amino acids: CASSSGQGYEKLFF.

The gene calls are TRBV9 and TRBJ2-2; TRBD1 matches at 8 bases. J lost 3 bases, V lost 3 bases, and 7 bases had no gene match. Germline values: CDR1 SGDLS, CDR2 YYNGEE. This CDR3 is built from 16 residues. CDR3 residues: CASSGRQGIYTGELFF. CDR3 sequence (DNA): TGTGCCAGCAGCGGGAGACAGGGGATCTACACCGGGGAGCTGTTTTTT.